Listed here are 5 T cell receptor beta chains from one sample, sequenced in a study of T-cell memory formation after mild COVID-19. TCRdb recomputed calls from the 5' RACE reads with MiXCR, one row per CDR3 protein. The table includes 550,000 to 600,000 distinct CDR3 sequences, approximately 21% detected once. The source material was PBMCs or a T cell subset sorted from them (not recorded which). These receptor sequences come from an adult woman who had mild COVID-19 (a few samples of this study predate the infection). Cell type and time point are not known.

The V call is TRBV6-1, the J call TRBJ2-7, with D uncertain. The CDR3 has 15 amino acids. The V and J ends lost 6 bases and 8 bases respectively, with 23 bases between them. Germline-derived CDR1 and CDR2 are MNHNS and SASEGT. The CDR3 here is CASRVAVLSLFQQYF. Here the CDR3 DNA reads TGTGCCAGCAGGGTTGCGGTATTAAGCCTATTCCAGCAGTACTTC.

The sample holds many counts of this clonotype. The CDR3 protein is CASSWTGGNTEAFF. The DNA of the CDR3 is TGTGCCAGCAGTTGGACAGGGGGGAACACTGAAGCTTTCTTT. The genes are TRBV12-3 or TRBV12-4 and TRBJ1-1; 10 bases are a match to TRBD1. CDR3 size: 14 residues. Trimming at V came to 4 bases and at J to 1 base, leaving 0 bases not matched to a gene.

The table lists this clonotype with a few counts. This chain uses TRBV5-1 with TRBJ2-7; 15 bases fit TRBD2. Trimming cost V 4 bases and J 2 bases; bases outside gene matches: 13. The V gene's germline CDR1 is SGHRS and CDR2 YFSETQ. The CDR3 runs to 19 residues. The CDR3 loop reads CASSTGLAGGGQRTYEQYF. CDR3 coding DNA: TGCGCCAGCAGCACGGGACTAGCGGGGGGCGGGCAGAGGACCTACGAGCAGTACTTC.

V is TRBV7-3 and J is TRBJ1-5; D is uncertain. This CDR3 comprises 15 residues. Germline values: CDR1 SGHTA, CDR2 FQGTGA. V lost 5 bases and J lost 0, with 11 bases in between. The CDR3 DNA is TGTGCCAGCAGCCCCCTGAGGTATAGCAATCAGCCCCAGCATTTT. This gives the protein CASSPLRYSNQPQHF.

The chain is built from TRBV6-2 or TRBV6-3 and TRBJ2-3; D not resolved. Per germline, CDR1 MNHEY and CDR2 SVGEGT. The CDR3 has 14 residues. V was clipped by 4 bases and J by 2 bases, with 10 bases between them. As DNA, the CDR3 is TGTGCCAGCAGTTCTCACCCCGTCACAGATACGCAGTATTTT. Translated: CASSSHPVTDTQYF.